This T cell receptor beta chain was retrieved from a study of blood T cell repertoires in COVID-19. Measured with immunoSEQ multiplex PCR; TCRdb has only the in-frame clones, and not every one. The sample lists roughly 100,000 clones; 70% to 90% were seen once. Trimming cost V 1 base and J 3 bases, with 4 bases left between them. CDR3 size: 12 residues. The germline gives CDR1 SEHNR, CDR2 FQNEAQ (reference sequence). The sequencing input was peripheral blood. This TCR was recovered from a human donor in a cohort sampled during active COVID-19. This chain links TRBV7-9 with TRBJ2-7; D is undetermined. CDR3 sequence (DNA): TGTGCCAGCAGCTTAGGTTACTACGAGCAGTACTTC. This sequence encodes CASSLGYYEQYF.